Below, 14 T cell receptor beta chains from the same sample are listed, as sequenced in a study of tumor-infiltrating lymphocytes in primary liver carcinoma. Researchers generated TCR beta cDNA from around 0.55 ug of total RNA, relying on a constant-region primer. ARM-PCR was slightly modified, and three nested multiplex PCR rounds with it gave rise to the TCR beta libraries. Both of the initial two PCR rounds ran for nine to eleven cycles and employed TRBV1-TRBV30 forward primers alongside a C-beta reverse primer. Each CDR3 protein gets one entry after TCRdb re-called the multiplex PCR reads with MiXCR. Among 300,000 to 350,000 distinct CDR3 sequences listed, almost 65% were seen once. In addition to blood RNA drawn from unsorted whole blood, germline DNA was extracted. The sequencing input was peripheral blood. These receptors were taken from a man in his forties with primary liver carcinoma and hepatitis B virus infection.

Of note for this clonotype: This may be a read error: a much more frequent sequence differs by one nucleotide. J is TRBJ2-5 and V is TRBV6-6; D is possibly TRBD1 or TRBD2 (5 bases each). The J call could be wrong; TRBJ2-7 is a better fit for the DNA end. The CDR3 runs 12 residues. Germline lookup yields CDR1 MNHNY and CDR2 SVGAGI (reference sequence). This CDR3 is CTSRDASYEQYF. In DNA form, the CDR3 reads TGTACCAGCCGGGACGCCTCCTACGAGCAGTACTTC.

V gene TRBV10-3 combines with J gene TRBJ2-7; TRBD1 aligns across 8 bases. V shed 3 bases, J shed 3 bases, and the junction held 13 bases outside the gene matches. The CDR3 runs to 17 residues. Germline V gene data show CDR1 as ENHRY and CDR2 as SYGVKD. CDR3: CAISDSDRVAFSYEQYF. CDR3 DNA sequence: TGTGCCATCAGTGACTCGGACAGGGTGGCTTTCAGCTACGAGCAGTACTTC.

Ten or more counts support this clonotype. The chain joins TRBV11-2 to TRBJ2-1; D remains ambiguous. Germline V CDR1 and CDR2: SGHAT, FQNNGV. Trimming took 0 bases from V and 7 from J, leaving 13 bases between them. The length of the CDR3 is 15 residues. The DNA of the CDR3 is TGTGCCAGCAGCTTAGAAAGTACGGTATATAATGAGCAGTTCTTC. Translation: CASSLESTVYNEQFF.

As regards this clonotype: Just one base apart from a much larger clone, this may be a read error. The V and J genes are TRBV5-4 and TRBJ2-3; a possible D gene is TRBD2 (5 bases). Per germline, CDR1 SGHNT and CDR2 YYREEE (reference sequence). CDR3 size: 15 residues. CDR3 loop: CASSFGTGSTDMQYF. The CDR3 nucleotides read TGTGCCAGCAGCTTTGGTACGGGGAGCACAGATATGCAGTATTTT. The whole variable domain, remainder taken from reference TRBV5-4 and TRBJ2-3, is ETGVTQSPTHLIKTRGQQVTLRCSSQSGHNTVSWYQQALGQGPQFIFQYYREEENGRGNFPPRFSGLQFPNYSSELNVNALELDDSALYLCASSFGTGSTDMQYFGPGTRLTVL.

This chain links TRBV14 with TRBJ2-7, with TRBD1 identical over 7 bases. The CDR3 contains 16 residues. CDR1 and CDR2 (germline): SGHDN, FVKESK. After removal of 0 bases from V and 1 base from J, the junction contained 6 bases not matched to a gene. CDR3 sequence (DNA): TGTGCCAGCAGCCAAGAAATCCAGACAGGGTCCTACGAGCAGTACTTC. The encoded protein is CASSQEIQTGSYEQYF.

To note about this clonotype: Given a much more abundant clone one base away, this may be a read error. The CDR3 here is CASSQTGGVGYTEAFF. The CDR3 bases are TGTGCCAGCAGCCAAACGGGAGGGGTAGGATACACTGAAGCTTTCTTT. The chain links TRBV6-6 to TRBJ1-1; TRBD1 might be the D (5 bases). V was pared by 6 bases and J by 3 bases, with 20 bases between. This CDR3 has 16 amino acids. The germline V gene has CDR1 MNHNY and CDR2 SVGAGI (reference sequence).

The chain joins TRBV6-5 to TRBJ1-1; 8 nucleotides align to TRBD1. CDR1 MNHEY and CDR2 SVGAGI come from the germline V gene. V lost 8 bases and J lost 0; bases outside the gene matches: 2. The CDR3 is made up of 13 amino acids. The CDR3 loop reads CASLDRVNTEAFF. CDR3 in DNA: TGTGCCAGCTTGGACAGGGTGAACACTGAAGCTTTCTTT.

Comment on this clonotype: One base away lies a much larger clone, so this may be a sequencing read error. CDR3 DNA: TGTGCCGGCAGTTCGGACAGGGGGCACGAGCAGTACTTC. Translating it yields CAGSSDRGHEQYF. The chain links TRBV6-2 or TRBV6-3 to TRBJ2-7; TRBD1 matches 11 bases. This CDR3 is built from 13 residues. The germline gives CDR1 MNHEY, CDR2 SVGEGT.

In regard to this clonotype: Without the conserved terminal phenylalanine or tryptophan, this CDR3 likely stems from a read error. The chain has TRBV11-2 and TRBJ2-7; D not resolved. The CDR3 extends over 12 amino acids. V was pared by 1 base and J by 1 base, with 2 bases between. Germline-derived CDR1 and CDR2 are SGHAT and FQNNGV. CDR3 amino acids: CASSLVSYEQYL. The CDR3 DNA reads TGTGCCAGCAGCTTAGTGTCCTACGAGCAGTACTTA.

About this clonotype: At one end, the junction sequence differs from germline, possibly due to a read error. This chain uses TRBV11-2 with TRBJ2-7, with D tentatively TRBD2 (5 bases). Germline CDR1 is SGHAT and CDR2 is FQNNGV. CDR3 length equals 15 residues. Here the CDR3 reads CASSLDSGHSYGQYF. The CDR3 DNA reads as TGTGCCAGCAGCTTAGACAGCGGTCACTCCTACGGGCAGTACTTC.

Remarks on this clonotype: It may be a read error: a sequence one base away is much more abundant. V gene TRBV4-1 combines with J gene TRBJ2-7; D perhaps matches TRBD2 (6 bases). Germline lookup yields CDR1 MGHRA and CDR2 YSYEKL. This CDR3 contains 16 residues. V gave up 0 bases and J gave up 4 bases, with 16 bases separating them. This CDR3 is CASSQEKKGRGYEQYF. Here the CDR3 DNA reads TGCGCCAGCAGCCAAGAGAAGAAGGGACGGGGGTACGAGCAGTACTTC.

For this clonotype: One end of the junction does not line up with germline, which may come from a read error. V gene TRBV11-2 combines with J gene TRBJ2-5, with 7 bases matching TRBD1. Germline CDR1 SGHAT, CDR2 FQNNGV. CDR3 size: 15 residues. The CDR3 DNA reads as TGTGCCAGCAGCACACCGGACAGGTTGCACGAGATCCAGTACTTC. Translated: CASSTPDRLHEIQYF. The variable domain in full, completed from reference TRBV11-2 and TRBJ2-5, reads EAGVAQSPRYKIIEKRQSVAFWCNPISGHATLYWYQQILGQGPKLLIQFQNNGVVDDSQLPKDRFSAERLKGVDSTLKIQPAKLEDSAVYLCASSTPDRLHEIQYFGPGTRLLVL.

This clonotype was detected a few times. This chain links TRBV28 with TRBJ1-2, with D hard to call. The length of the CDR3 is 13 residues. CDR1 MDHEN and CDR2 SYDVKM come from the germline V gene. V dropped 5 bases and J dropped 4 bases, with 11 bases sitting between them. The CDR3 bases are TGTGCCAGCAGTCCAAGTCGGGCCTATGGCTACACCTTC. It specifies CASSPSRAYGYTF.

For this clonotype: The junction shows a germline mismatch at one end, possibly a read error. The chain combines TRBV11-3 with TRBJ2-3, with D perhaps matching TRBD1 (6 bases). Germline V gene data show CDR1 as SGHNT and CDR2 as YENEEA. The CDR3 length is 13 residues. The CDR3 spells CASGETGLDTKYF. The CDR3 nucleotides are TGTGCCAGCGGCGAAACAGGGTTGGATACGAAGTATTTT.